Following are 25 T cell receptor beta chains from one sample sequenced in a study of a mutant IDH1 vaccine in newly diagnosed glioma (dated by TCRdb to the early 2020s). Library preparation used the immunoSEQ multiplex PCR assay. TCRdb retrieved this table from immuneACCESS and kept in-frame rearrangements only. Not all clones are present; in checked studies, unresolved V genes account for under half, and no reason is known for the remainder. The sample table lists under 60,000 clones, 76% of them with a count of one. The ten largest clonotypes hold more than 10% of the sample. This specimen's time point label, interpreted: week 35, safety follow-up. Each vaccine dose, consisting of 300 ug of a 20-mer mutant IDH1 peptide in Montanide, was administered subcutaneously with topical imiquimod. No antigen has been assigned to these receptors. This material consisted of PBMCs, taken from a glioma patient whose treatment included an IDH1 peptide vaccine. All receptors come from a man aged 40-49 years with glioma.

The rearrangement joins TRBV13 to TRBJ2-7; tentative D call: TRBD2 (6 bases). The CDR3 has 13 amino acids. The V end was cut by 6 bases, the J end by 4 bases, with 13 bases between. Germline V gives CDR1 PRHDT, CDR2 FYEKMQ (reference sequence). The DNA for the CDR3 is TGTGCCAGCAGACTACGGGACTCTTACGAGCAGTACTTC. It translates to CASRLRDSYEQYF.

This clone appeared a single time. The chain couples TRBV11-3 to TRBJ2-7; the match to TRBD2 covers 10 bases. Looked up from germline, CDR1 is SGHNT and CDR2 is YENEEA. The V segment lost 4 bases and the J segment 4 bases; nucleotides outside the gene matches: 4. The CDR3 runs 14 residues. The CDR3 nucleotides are TGTGCCAGCAGCTCATCTAGCGGGAGTTACGAGCAGTACTTC. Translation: CASSSSSGSYEQYF. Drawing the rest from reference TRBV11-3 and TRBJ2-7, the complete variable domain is EAGVVQSPRYKIIEKKQPVAFWCNPISGHNTLYWYLQNLGQGPELLIRYENEEAVDDSQLPKDRFSAERLKGVDSTLKIQPAELGDSAVYLCASSSSSGSYEQYFGPGTRLTVT.

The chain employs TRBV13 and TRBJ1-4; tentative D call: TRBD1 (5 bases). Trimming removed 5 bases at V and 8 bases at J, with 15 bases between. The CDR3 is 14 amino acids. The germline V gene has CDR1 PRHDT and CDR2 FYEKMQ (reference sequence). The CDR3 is CASSPRQGGEKLFF. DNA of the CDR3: TGTGCCAGCAGCCCCCGGCAGGGAGGGGAAAAACTGTTTTTT.

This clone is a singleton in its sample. The CDR3: CASSLSQGAPGYTF. As DNA, the CDR3 is TGTGCCAGCAGTTTATCACAGGGGGCGCCTGGCTACACCTTC. The chain is built from TRBV6-5 and TRBJ1-2; TRBD1 aligns across 9 bases. The V and J ends lost 4 bases and 7 bases, in that order; junction bases with no gene match: 7. Germline CDR1 is MNHEY and CDR2 is SVGAGI. This CDR3 region has 14 residues.

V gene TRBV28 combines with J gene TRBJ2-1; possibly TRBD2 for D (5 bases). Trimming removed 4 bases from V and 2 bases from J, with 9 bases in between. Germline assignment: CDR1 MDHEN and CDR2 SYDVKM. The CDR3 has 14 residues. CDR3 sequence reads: CASSSSGTYNEQFF. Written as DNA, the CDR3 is TGTGCCAGCAGTTCCTCCGGGACCTACAATGAGCAGTTCTTC.

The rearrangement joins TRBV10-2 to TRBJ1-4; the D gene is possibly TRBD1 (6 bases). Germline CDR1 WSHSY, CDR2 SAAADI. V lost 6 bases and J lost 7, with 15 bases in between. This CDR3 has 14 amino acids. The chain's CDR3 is CASSDRMLSEKLFF. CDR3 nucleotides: TGCGCCAGCAGCGACAGGATGTTGAGTGAAAAACTGTTTTTT.

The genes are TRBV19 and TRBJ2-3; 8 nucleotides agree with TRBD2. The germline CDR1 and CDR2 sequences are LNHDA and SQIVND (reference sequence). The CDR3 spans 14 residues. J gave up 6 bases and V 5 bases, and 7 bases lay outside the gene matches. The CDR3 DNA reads TGTGCCAGTAGTCCCGGACTAGCCTCCGATACGCAGTATTTT. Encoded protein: CASSPGLASDTQYF. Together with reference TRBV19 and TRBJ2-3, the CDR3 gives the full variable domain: DGGITQSPKYLFRKEGQNVTLSCEQNLNHDAMYWYRQDPGQGLRLIYYSQIVNDFQKGDIAEGYSVSREKKESFPLTVTSAQKNPTAFYLCASSPGLASDTQYFGPGTRLTVL.

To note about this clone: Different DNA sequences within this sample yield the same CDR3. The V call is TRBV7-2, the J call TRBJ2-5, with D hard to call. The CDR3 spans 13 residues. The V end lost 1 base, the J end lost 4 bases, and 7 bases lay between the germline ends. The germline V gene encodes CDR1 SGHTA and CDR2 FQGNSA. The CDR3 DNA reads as TGTGCCAGCAGCTTAGGACCAGTAGAGACCCAGTACTTC. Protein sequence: CASSLGPVETQYF.

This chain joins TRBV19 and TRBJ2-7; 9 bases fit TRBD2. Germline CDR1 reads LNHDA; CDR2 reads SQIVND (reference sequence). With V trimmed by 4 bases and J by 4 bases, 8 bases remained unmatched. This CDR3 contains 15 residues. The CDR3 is CASSTGTSREYEQYF. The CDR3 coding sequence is TGTGCCAGTAGTACGGGGACTAGCAGAGAATACGAGCAGTACTTC.

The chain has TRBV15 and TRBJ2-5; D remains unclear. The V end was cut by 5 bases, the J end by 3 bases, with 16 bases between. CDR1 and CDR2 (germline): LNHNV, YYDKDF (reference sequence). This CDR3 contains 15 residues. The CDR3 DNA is TGTGCCACCAGCTCCCGAGATGCGCCCGAAGAGACCCAGTACTTC. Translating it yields CATSSRDAPEETQYF.

CDR3 sequence: CSVDLAGAGYNEQFF. The CDR3 bases are TGCAGCGTTGATCTTGCGGGAGCGGGATACAATGAGCAGTTCTTC. The chain joins TRBV29-1 to TRBJ2-1, with 7 bases fitting TRBD2. J lost 4 bases, V lost 3 bases, and 9 bases had no gene match. Germline V gene data show CDR1 as SQVTM and CDR2 as ANQGSEA. CDR3 length: 15 residues.

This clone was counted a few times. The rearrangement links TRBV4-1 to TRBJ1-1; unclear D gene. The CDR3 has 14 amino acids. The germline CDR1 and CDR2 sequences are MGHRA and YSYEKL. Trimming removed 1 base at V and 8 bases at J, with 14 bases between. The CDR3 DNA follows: TGCGCCAGCAGCCAAGCTGTTCAGGTGCCCGAAGCTTTCTTT. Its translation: CASSQAVQVPEAFF.

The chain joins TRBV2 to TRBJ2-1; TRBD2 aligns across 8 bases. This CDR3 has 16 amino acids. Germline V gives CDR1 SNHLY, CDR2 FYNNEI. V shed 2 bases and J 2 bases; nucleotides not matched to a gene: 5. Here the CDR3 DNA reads TGTGCCAGCAGTGAAAGACTAGCGACCACCTACAATGAGCAGTTCTTC. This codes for CASSERLATTYNEQFF.

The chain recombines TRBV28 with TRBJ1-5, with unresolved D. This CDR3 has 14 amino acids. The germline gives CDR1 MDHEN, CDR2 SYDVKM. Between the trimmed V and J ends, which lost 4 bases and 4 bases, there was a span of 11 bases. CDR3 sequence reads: CASSSTYDNQPQHF. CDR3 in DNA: TGTGCCAGCAGTTCTACATACGATAATCAGCCCCAGCATTTT.

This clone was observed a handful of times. The CDR3 protein is CASSTRTRGTGELFF. The CDR3, as DNA: TGTGCCAGCAGCACTCGGACGAGGGGGACCGGGGAGCTGTTTTTT. V gene TRBV7-8 combines with J gene TRBJ2-2, with D perhaps TRBD1 (6 bases). Trimming cost V 5 bases and J 5 bases, with 15 bases left between them. This CDR3 is built from 15 residues. From germline, CDR1 is SGHVS and CDR2 FQNEAQ.

CDR3 nucleotides: TGTGCCAGCAGAAAACTAGCTTTCTCTGACAATGAGCAGTTCTTC. Translation: CASRKLAFSDNEQFF. The rearrangement links TRBV11-2 to TRBJ2-1, with D possibly being TRBD2 (6 bases). The V gene's germline CDR1 is SGHAT and CDR2 FQNNGV. Trimming took off 6 bases at V and 5 bases at J, with 17 bases between the two ends. CDR3 size: 15 residues.

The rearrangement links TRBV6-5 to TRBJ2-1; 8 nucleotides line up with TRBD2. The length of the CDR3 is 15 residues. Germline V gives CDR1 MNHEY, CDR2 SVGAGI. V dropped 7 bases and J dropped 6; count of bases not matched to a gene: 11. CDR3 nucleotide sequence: TGTGCCAGCACCGTCCTTAGCGGGACCCGCAATGAGCAGTTCTTC. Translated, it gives CASTVLSGTRNEQFF.

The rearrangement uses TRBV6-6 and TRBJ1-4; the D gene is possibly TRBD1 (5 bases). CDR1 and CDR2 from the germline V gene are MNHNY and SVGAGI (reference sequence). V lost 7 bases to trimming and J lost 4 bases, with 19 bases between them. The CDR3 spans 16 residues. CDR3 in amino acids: CASIPEGLGINEKLFF. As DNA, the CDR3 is TGTGCCAGCATCCCCGAGGGGCTAGGAATTAATGAAAAACTGTTTTTT.

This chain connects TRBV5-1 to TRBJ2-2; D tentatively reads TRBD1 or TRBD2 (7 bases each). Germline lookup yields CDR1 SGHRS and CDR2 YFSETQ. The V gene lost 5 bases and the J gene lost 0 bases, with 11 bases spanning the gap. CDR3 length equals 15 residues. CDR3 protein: CASRSGGANTGELFF. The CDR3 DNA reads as TGCGCCAGCAGATCAGGGGGGGCGAACACCGGGGAGCTGTTTTTT.

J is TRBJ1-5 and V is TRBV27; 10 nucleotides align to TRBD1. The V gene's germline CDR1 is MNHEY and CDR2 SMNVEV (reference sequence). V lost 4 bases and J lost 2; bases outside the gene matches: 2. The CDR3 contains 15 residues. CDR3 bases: TGTGCCAGCAGTTCCGGGACAGGGGGCAATCAGCCCCAGCATTTT. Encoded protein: CASSSGTGGNQPQHF.

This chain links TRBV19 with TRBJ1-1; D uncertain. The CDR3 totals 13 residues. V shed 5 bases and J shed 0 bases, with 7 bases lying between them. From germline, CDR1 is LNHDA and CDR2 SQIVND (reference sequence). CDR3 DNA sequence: TGTGCCAGTAGTCCAGGATTGAACACTGAAGCTTTCTTT. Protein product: CASSPGLNTEAFF.

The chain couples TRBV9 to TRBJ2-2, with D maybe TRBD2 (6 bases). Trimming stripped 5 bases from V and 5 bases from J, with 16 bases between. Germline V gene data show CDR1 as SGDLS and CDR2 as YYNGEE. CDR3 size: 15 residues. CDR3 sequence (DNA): TGTGCCAGCAGGCAGACCCACAGCGGGACCGGGGAGCTGTTTTTT. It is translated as CASRQTHSGTGELFF.

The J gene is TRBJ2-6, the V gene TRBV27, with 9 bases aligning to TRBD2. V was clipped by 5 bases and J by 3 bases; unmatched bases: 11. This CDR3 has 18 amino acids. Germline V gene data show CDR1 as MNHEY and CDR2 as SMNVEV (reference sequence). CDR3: CASSLYSGSDDGANVLTF. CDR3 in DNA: TGTGCCAGCAGTCTCTATAGCGGGAGTGACGATGGGGCCAACGTCCTGACTTTC.

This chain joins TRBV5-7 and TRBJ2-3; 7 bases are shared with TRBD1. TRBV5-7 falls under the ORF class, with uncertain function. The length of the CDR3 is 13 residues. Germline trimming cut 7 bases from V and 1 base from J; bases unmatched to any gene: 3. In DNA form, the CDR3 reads TGTGCCAGCGGGGACAGTTGCACAGATACGCAGTATTTT. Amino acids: CASGDSCTDTQYF.

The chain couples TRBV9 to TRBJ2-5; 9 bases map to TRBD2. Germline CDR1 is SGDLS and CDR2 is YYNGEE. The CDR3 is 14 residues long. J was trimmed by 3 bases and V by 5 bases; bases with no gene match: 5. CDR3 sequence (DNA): TGTGCCAGCAGTGCGGGAGGGCTAGAAGAGACCCAGTACTTC. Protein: CASSAGGLEETQYF.